These 20 T cell receptor beta chains were sequenced from one sample in a study of shared clonotypes between healthy human individuals. The data were produced by immunoSEQ multiplex PCR, yet TCRdb's version contains in-frame clones alone and is incomplete. This table holds around 2.5 million clones, approximately 94% found once. Sequencing was performed on naive CD4+ T cells from PBMCs. Described subset: CD45RA+ positively selected. The receptors come from a young man in good health. Some clones in this sample may be carry-over from other donors' samples.

The genes are TRBV29-1 and TRBJ2-1; 12 nucleotides align to TRBD2. The junction had 8 bases not matched to a gene; V was cut back by 7 bases and J by 1 base. The germline gives CDR1 SQVTM, CDR2 ANQGSEA. The CDR3 spans 16 residues. For the CDR3, the DNA is TGCAGCGCCACCAGACTAGCGGGAGTTTCCTACAATGAGCAGTTCTTC. Its protein is CSATRLAGVSYNEQFF.

V gene TRBV7-7 combines with J gene TRBJ2-5; TRBD2 agrees at 9 bases. Trimming removed 7 bases from V and 1 base from J; junction bases left unmatched: 7. From germline, CDR1 is SSHAT and CDR2 FNYEAQ (reference sequence). The CDR3 has 15 amino acids. The CDR3 region is CASMALAGSQETQYF. DNA for the CDR3: TGTGCCAGCATGGCCCTAGCGGGATCCCAAGAGACCCAGTACTTC.

This CDR3 reads CAISESWQGYEQYF. In nucleotides, the CDR3 is TGTGCCATCAGTGAGTCGTGGCAGGGCTACGAGCAGTACTTC. The V and J genes are TRBV10-3 and TRBJ2-7; weak D call: TRBD1 (5 bases). The germline V and J ends were trimmed by 0 bases and 3 bases, with 9 bases remaining between them. This CDR3 has 14 amino acids. Per germline, CDR1 ENHRY and CDR2 SYGVKD.

This clone has a single count. This CDR3 is also generated by other DNA sequences in the sample. The chain uses TRBV7-2 and TRBJ2-7; TRBD2 agrees at 12 bases. CDR3 length: 15 amino acids. Germline loops: CDR1 SGHTA, CDR2 FQGNSA. With V trimmed by 5 bases and J by 3 bases, 5 bases remained unmatched. Here the CDR3 reads CASSPTSGRYYEQYF. For the CDR3, the DNA is TGTGCCAGCAGCCCCACTAGCGGGAGGTACTACGAGCAGTACTTC.

The chain joins TRBV19 to TRBJ2-1, with TRBD2 matching 9 bases. The CDR3 spans 16 residues. V lost 1 base to trimming and J lost 2 bases; unmatched junction nucleotides: 3. Germline V gene data show CDR1 as LNHDA and CDR2 as SQIVND (reference sequence). This CDR3 is CASSIVGGRAYNEQFF. CDR3 nucleotide sequence: TGTGCCAGTAGTATAGTCGGCGGGAGGGCCTACAATGAGCAGTTCTTC.

The chain joins TRBV28 to TRBJ1-1; D perhaps matches TRBD1 (6 bases). The CDR3 totals 14 residues. Germline V gene lookup returns CDR1 MDHEN and CDR2 SYDVKM. The V end was cut by 2 bases, the J end by 4 bases, with 11 bases between. CDR3 protein: CASSLRVGGTEAFF. The CDR3, as DNA: TGTGCCAGCAGTTTACGGGTAGGGGGCACTGAAGCTTTCTTT.

The chain uses TRBV10-3 and TRBJ2-1, with 13 positions matching TRBD2. Germline V gene lookup returns CDR1 ENHRY and CDR2 SYGVKD. The CDR3 is made up of 13 amino acids. V lost 3 bases to trimming and J lost 15 bases; unmatched junction nucleotides: 5. The CDR3 loop is CAISDSGLAGAFF. CDR3 sequence (DNA): TGTGCCATCAGTGATTCCGGACTAGCGGGAGCGTTCTTC.

This clone was picked up one time. The J gene is TRBJ2-3, the V gene TRBV5-8; D is ambiguous. This CDR3 is built from 15 residues. Germline V gene data show CDR1 as SGHTS and CDR2 as YDEGEE. Between the trimmed V and J ends, which lost 0 bases and 0 bases, there was a span of 8 bases. CDR3 loop: CASSLGLGSTDTQYF. CDR3 nucleotides: TGTGCCAGCAGCTTGGGGTTAGGCAGCACAGATACGCAGTATTTT.

This rearrangement joins TRBV5-1 to TRBJ2-2; D not certain. The ends were cut back, 4 bases at V and 0 bases at J, with 10 bases in the middle. CDR3 length: 15 residues. Germline CDR1 SGHRS, CDR2 YFSETQ. The CDR3 DNA is TGCGCCAGCAGCATGGACCTCGCGAACACCGGGGAGCTGTTTTTT. Its protein is CASSMDLANTGELFF. Using reference TRBV5-1 and TRBJ2-2 for the parts outside the CDR3, the full variable domain is KAGVTQTPRYLIKTRGQQVTLSCSPISGHRSVSWYQQTPGQGLQFLFEYFSETQRNKGNFPGRFSGRQFSNSRSEMNVSTLELGDSALYLCASSMDLANTGELFFGEGSRLTVL.

For the CDR3, the DNA is TGTGCCAGCAGAAAACCCGGGACAGAGGAGAGTGAAGCTTTCTTT. This codes for CASRKPGTEESEAFF. The chain couples TRBV6-5 to TRBJ1-1, with 7 positions matching TRBD1. J lost 7 bases, V lost 6 bases, and 14 bases had no gene match. This CDR3 has 15 amino acids. CDR1 MNHEY and CDR2 SVGAGI come from the germline V gene.

The genes are TRBV29-1 and TRBJ2-5; D remains ambiguous. CDR3 size: 13 residues. Trimming removed 4 bases from V and 2 bases from J, with 11 bases in between. Germline values: CDR1 SQVTM, CDR2 ANQGSEA. The CDR3 region is CSVAMNIQETQYF. The CDR3 DNA reads TGCAGCGTTGCAATGAACATTCAAGAGACCCAGTACTTC. Supplemented by reference TRBV29-1 and TRBJ2-5, the full variable domain reads SAVISQKPSRDICQRGTSLTIQCQVDSQVTMMFWYRQQPGQSLTLIATANQGSEATYESGFVIDKFPISRPNLTFSTLTVSNMSPEDSSIYLCSVAMNIQETQYFGPGTRLLVL.

Regarding this clone: The identical CDR3 is also encoded by other nucleotide sequences in the sample. J is TRBJ1-2 and V is TRBV10-3; 8 bases map to TRBD1. V shed 3 bases, J shed 3 bases, and the junction held 3 bases outside the gene matches. CDR1 is ENHRY, CDR2 SYGVKD, per germline. The CDR3 is 14 amino acids. CDR3 bases: TGTGCCATCAGTGAAGGACAGGGAGACTATGGCTACACCTTC. This translates into CAISEGQGDYGYTF.

The rearrangement uses TRBV27 and TRBJ1-4, with D hard to call. The germline V gene encodes CDR1 MNHEY and CDR2 SMNVEV (reference sequence). CDR3 length: 13 residues. The V end was cut by 5 bases, the J end by 8 bases, with 12 bases between. The CDR3 reads CASSLGLREKLFF. The CDR3 DNA follows: TGTGCCAGCAGTCTCGGGCTCCGGGAAAAACTGTTTTTT.

V gene TRBV7-3 combines with J gene TRBJ2-4; TRBD2 matches 9 bases. Germline lookup yields CDR1 SGHTA and CDR2 FQGTGA. The CDR3 has 14 amino acids. Trimming cost V 6 bases and J 6 bases; bases outside gene matches: 6. This chain's CDR3 is CASSLAGPRNIQYF. The CDR3 DNA reads TGTGCCAGCAGTCTAGCGGGACCCAGAAACATTCAGTACTTC.

V is TRBV6-1 and J is TRBJ1-5, with D perhaps matching TRBD1 (5 bases). Germline V gene sequence: CDR1 MNHNS, CDR2 SASEGT. The length of the CDR3 is 14 residues. Trimming shortened V by 3 bases and J by 5 bases, and 11 bases separated the two germline ends. CDR3 amino acids: CASSDVSGDQPQHF. The CDR3 DNA reads TGTGCCAGCAGTGACGTTTCGGGGGATCAGCCCCAGCATTTT.

This sequence joins TRBV7-6 and TRBJ1-2, with 10 bases matching TRBD1. The germline CDR1 and CDR2 sequences are SGHVS and FNYEAQ. Trimming cost V 5 bases and J 2 bases; bases outside gene matches: 2. The CDR3 covers 14 residues. CDR3 protein: CASSPTGGNYGYTF. CDR3 nucleotide sequence: TGTGCCAGCAGCCCGACAGGGGGCAACTATGGCTACACCTTC.

V usage is TRBV7-3 and J usage is TRBJ2-5; 8 nucleotides align to TRBD2. The CDR3 consists of 17 residues. Trimming removed 1 base from V and 5 bases from J; junction bases left unmatched: 12. CDR1 and CDR2 from the germline V gene are SGHTA and FQGTGA. The CDR3 bases are TGTGCCAGCAGCTTAATGGCGGGGGGCCCAATGAGGGAGACCCAGTACTTC. Translation gives CASSLMAGGPMRETQYF.

This clone was seen just once. This specimen includes other DNA sequences encoding the same CDR3. V usage is TRBV18 and J usage is TRBJ2-1; 14 nucleotides align to TRBD2. The CDR3 totals 15 residues. The trim removed 6 bases at V and 7 bases at J, leaving 5 bases unmatched. Germline V lookup: CDR1 KGHSH, CDR2 LQKENI. CDR3 in DNA: TGTGCCAGCTCCCCCGGGACTAGCGGGAGTAATGAGCAGTTCTTC. Protein product: CASSPGTSGSNEQFF. Variable domain in full (rest from reference TRBV18 and TRBJ2-1): NAGVMQNPRHLVRRRGQEARLRCSPMKGHSHVYWYRQLPEEGLKFMVYLQKENIIDESGMPKERFSAEFPKEGPSILRIQQVVRGDSAAYFCASSPGTSGSNEQFFGPGTRLTVL.

The V call is TRBV27, the J call TRBJ2-7; 10 nucleotides match TRBD2. The CDR3 runs 14 residues. With 6 bases clipped from V and 3 bases from J, the junction kept 5 bases outside the gene matches. Germline V gene data show CDR1 as MNHEY and CDR2 as SMNVEV (reference sequence). CDR3 in amino acids: CASSRSGRGYEQYF. The CDR3 DNA reads TGTGCCAGCAGCCGAAGCGGGAGGGGCTACGAGCAGTACTTC.

The chain joins TRBV29-1 to TRBJ2-2, with TRBD2 matching over 9 bases. The J segment lost 5 bases and the V segment lost 2 bases, leaving 6 bases of the junction unmatched. Germline assignment: CDR1 SQVTM and CDR2 ANQGSEA. This CDR3 comprises 15 residues. The CDR3 loop is CSVEKREAGTGELFF. CDR3 sequence (DNA): TGCAGCGTTGAAAAGCGGGAGGCTGGGACCGGGGAGCTGTTTTTT.